This T cell receptor beta chain is from a study of blood T cell repertoires in COVID-19. Turning to the study itself: Researchers got acute and convalescent COVID-19 samples from the United States, Italy and Spain. From T cells, B-cell-depleted T cells, or PBMCs came the material, which was cDNA or gDNA.

TCRdb's copy holds only in-frame clones and misses some; the assay was immunoSEQ multiplex PCR. Among 300,000 to 350,000 clones listed, about nine tenths were seen once. The V gene lost 4 bases and the J gene lost 0 bases, with 10 bases spanning the gap. CDR1 SEHNR and CDR2 FQNEAQ come from the germline V gene (reference sequence). The CDR3 is 15 residues long. This chain uses TRBV7-9 with TRBJ1-3; TRBD1 might be the D (6 bases). This sequence originates from a woman aged 25 to 39 with COVID-19, enrolled during active disease. Sequenced input: peripheral blood. The CDR3 nucleotides read TGTGCCAGCAGCTCTGACAGGACCTCTGGAAACACCATATATTTT. Its translation: CASSSDRTSGNTIYF.